The 12 T cell receptor beta chains reported below all come from one sample, sequenced in a study of T cell responses to AZD1222 COVID-19 vaccine. Profiled with immunoSEQ multiplex PCR; TCRdb holds only in-frame clones, not every one. In the table there are 60,000 to 85,000 clones, 85% of which are singletons. Source: peripheral blood, taken on day 0 of AZD1222 vaccination. Source of these receptors: an adult in good health.

In its sample, this clone was seen a few times. The V and J genes are TRBV5-1 and TRBJ1-1; 7 nucleotides agree with TRBD1. V dropped 4 bases and J dropped 0; count of bases not matched to a gene: 3. Germline lookup yields CDR1 SGHRS and CDR2 YFSETQ. This CDR3 spans 14 amino acids. The chain's CDR3 is CASSPGGLNTEAFF. The CDR3, as DNA: TGCGCCAGCAGCCCAGGGGGGTTGAACACTGAAGCTTTCTTT. Based on the CDR3 plus reference TRBV5-1 and TRBJ1-1, the full variable domain is KAGVTQTPRYLIKTRGQQVTLSCSPISGHRSVSWYQQTPGQGLQFLFEYFSETQRNKGNFPGRFSGRQFSNSRSEMNVSTLELGDSALYLCASSPGGLNTEAFFGQGTRLTVV.

The V gene is TRBV30, the J gene TRBJ1-6, with D maybe TRBD1 (6 bases). This CDR3 has 13 residues. V was cut by 3 bases and J by 13 bases, with 16 bases left in between. In germline, CDR1 is GTSNPN, CDR2 SVGIG (reference sequence). CDR3 DNA: TGTGCCTGGAGAGCACAGGCCCAGGGGCCCCTCCACTTT. Protein product: CAWRAQAQGPLHF.

In DNA, the CDR3 is TGTGCCAGCAGCTTACTAGCGGGGGGCTCCTACAATGAGCAGTTCTTC. Translation: CASSLLAGGSYNEQFF. The chain employs TRBV11-2 and TRBJ2-1, with 11 bases matching TRBD2. Germline trimming cut 2 bases from V and 0 bases from J; bases unmatched to any gene: 0. The CDR3 is 16 amino acids. CDR1 and CDR2 from the germline V gene are SGHAT and FQNNGV.

V and J are TRBV4-1 and TRBJ2-5; 7 bases are shared with TRBD2. CDR3 length: 16 residues. V lost 1 base and J lost 13; bases outside the gene matches: 18. In germline, CDR1 is MGHRA, CDR2 YSYEKL. The CDR3 DNA sequence: TGCGCCAGCAGCCAAGTAGAGAGATCCCTCAGCGGGGTAGCGTACTTC. Translating gives CASSQVERSLSGVAYF.

This clone came up once. The chain uses TRBV5-1 and TRBJ2-7; possible D gene TRBD2, 6 bases. Deletions cut 2 bases from V and 9 bases from J, with 18 bases between. The CDR3 totals 14 residues. Germline assignment: CDR1 SGHRS and CDR2 YFSETQ. The DNA of the CDR3 is TGCGCCAGCAGCTTAGAATCCCCCCGGGGGAGGCAGTACTTC. Translating gives CASSLESPRGRQYF.

This chain's CDR3 is CASSLGGSPYNEQFF. The CDR3 DNA reads as TGTGCCAGCAGCCTAGGGGGCTCCCCCTACAATGAGCAGTTCTTC. The chain is built from TRBV9 and TRBJ2-1, with TRBD1 matching 7 bases. The trim removed 4 bases at V and 2 bases at J, leaving 6 bases unmatched. The CDR3 sequence is 15 residues long. Germline lookup yields CDR1 SGDLS and CDR2 YYNGEE. Variable domain in full (rest from reference TRBV9 and TRBJ2-1): DSGVTQTPKHLITATGQRVTLRCSPRSGDLSVYWYQQSLDQGLQFLIQYYNGEERAKGNILERFSAQQFPDLHSELNLSSLELGDSALYFCASSLGGSPYNEQFFGPGTRLTVL.

A note on this clone: At one end, the junction sequence differs from germline, possibly due to a read error. V and J are TRBV10-2 and TRBJ2-1; 9 bases map to TRBD2. The CDR3 runs 15 residues. In germline, CDR1 is WSHSY, CDR2 SAAADI. The CDR3 region has the DNA TGCGCCAGCAAGTTTGAGCGGGGGGATTACAATGAGCAGCTCTTC. It specifies CASKFERGDYNEQLF.

There are a few counts of this clone. The chain uses TRBV6-5 and TRBJ1-6; 8 bases map to TRBD1. The CDR3 is made up of 14 amino acids. Germline CDR1 reads MNHEY; CDR2 reads SVGAGI. V lost 4 bases to trimming and J lost 9 bases; unmatched junction nucleotides: 5. As DNA, the CDR3 is TGTGCCAGCAGTTCCGGACAGGGCCGTTCACCCCTCCACTTT. This encodes CASSSGQGRSPLHF.

This chain uses TRBV9 with TRBJ2-5; a possible D gene is TRBD2 (6 bases). The V gene lost 3 bases and the J gene lost 3 bases, with 12 bases spanning the gap. Per germline, CDR1 SGDLS and CDR2 YYNGEE. CDR3 length: 14 amino acids. CDR3 region: CASSAAGGKETQYF. DNA of the CDR3: TGTGCCAGCAGCGCCGCCGGGGGTAAAGAGACCCAGTACTTC.

The chain joins TRBV6-5 to TRBJ1-1; the match to TRBD1 covers 7 bases. The CDR3 totals 15 residues. Germline loops: CDR1 MNHEY, CDR2 SVGAGI. Germline trimming cut 0 bases from V and 1 base from J; bases unmatched to any gene: 2. The CDR3 DNA follows: TGTGCCAGCAGTTACTCGAGACAGGGGAACACTGAAGCTTTCTTT. It is translated as CASSYSRQGNTEAFF.

The sample holds a few counts of this clone. The genes are TRBV27 and TRBJ1-2; no firm D call. This CDR3 is 13 amino acids long. Germline V gene lookup returns CDR1 MNHEY and CDR2 SMNVEV (reference sequence). V lost 8 bases, J lost 1 base, and 11 bases lay in between. The CDR3 DNA follows: TGTGCCAGCTCGGTCAGAGTTAACTATGGCTACACCTTC. Translating it yields CASSVRVNYGYTF.

This chain links TRBV7-9 with TRBJ2-4, with D maybe TRBD1 (6 bases). Germline-derived CDR1 and CDR2 are SEHNR and FQNEAQ (reference sequence). The CDR3 is made up of 17 amino acids. Trimming took 1 base from V and 0 from J, leaving 13 bases between them. For the CDR3, the DNA is TGTGCCAGCAGCTTAGGTCGGACAGTACTAGCCAAAAACATTCAGTACTTC. This encodes CASSLGRTVLAKNIQYF.